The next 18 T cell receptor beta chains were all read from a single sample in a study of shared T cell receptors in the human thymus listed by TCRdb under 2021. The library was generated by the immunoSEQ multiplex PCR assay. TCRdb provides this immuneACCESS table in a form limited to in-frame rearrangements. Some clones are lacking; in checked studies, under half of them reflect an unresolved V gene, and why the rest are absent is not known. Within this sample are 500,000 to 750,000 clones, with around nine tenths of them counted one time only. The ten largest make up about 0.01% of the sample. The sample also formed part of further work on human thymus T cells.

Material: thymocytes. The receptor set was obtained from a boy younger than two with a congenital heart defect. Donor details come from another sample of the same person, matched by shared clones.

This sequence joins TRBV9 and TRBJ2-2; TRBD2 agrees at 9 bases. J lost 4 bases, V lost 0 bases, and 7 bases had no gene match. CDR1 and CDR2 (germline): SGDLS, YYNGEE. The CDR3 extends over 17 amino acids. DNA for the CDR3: TGTGCCAGCAGCGTAGTCGCGGGAGGGCCGGGCACCGGGGAGCTGTTTTTT. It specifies CASSVVAGGPGTGELFF.

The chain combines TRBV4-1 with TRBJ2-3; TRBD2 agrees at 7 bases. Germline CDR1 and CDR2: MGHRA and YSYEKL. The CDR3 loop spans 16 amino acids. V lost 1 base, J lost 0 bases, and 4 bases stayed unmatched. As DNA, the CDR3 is TGCGCCAGCAGCCAAGTGGGGCGGGAGAGCACAGATACGCAGTATTTT. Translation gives CASSQVGRESTDTQYF.

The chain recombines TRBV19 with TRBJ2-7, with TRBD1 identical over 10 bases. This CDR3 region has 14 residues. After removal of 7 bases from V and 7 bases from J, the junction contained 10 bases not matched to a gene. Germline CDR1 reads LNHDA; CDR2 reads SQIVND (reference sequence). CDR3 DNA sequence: TGTGCCAGTAAGGGGAGACAGGGGGCAGGTGAGCAGTACTTC. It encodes CASKGRQGAGEQYF.

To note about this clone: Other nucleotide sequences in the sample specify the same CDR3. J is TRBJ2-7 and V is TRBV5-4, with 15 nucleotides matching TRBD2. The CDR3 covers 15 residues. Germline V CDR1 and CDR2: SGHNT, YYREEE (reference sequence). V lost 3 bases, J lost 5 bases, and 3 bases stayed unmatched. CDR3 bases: TGTGCCAGCAGCTCGGGACTAGCGGGAGGTCACGAGCAGTACTTC. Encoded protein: CASSSGLAGGHEQYF.

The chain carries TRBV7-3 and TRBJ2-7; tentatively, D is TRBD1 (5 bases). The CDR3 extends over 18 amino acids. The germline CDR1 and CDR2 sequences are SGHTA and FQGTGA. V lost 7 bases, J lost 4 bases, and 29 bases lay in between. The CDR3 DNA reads TGTGCCAGCACCAAAAGACGGCCGGTAGGACATTCGAAATACGAGCAGTACTTC. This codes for CASTKRRPVGHSKYEQYF.

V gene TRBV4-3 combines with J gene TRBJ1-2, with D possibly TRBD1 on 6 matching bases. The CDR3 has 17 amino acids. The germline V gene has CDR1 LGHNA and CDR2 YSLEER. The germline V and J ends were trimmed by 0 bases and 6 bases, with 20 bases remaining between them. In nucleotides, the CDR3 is TGCGCCAGCAGCCAAGAGGTTGTAGGACAGAAGAATGATGGCTACACCTTC. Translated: CASSQEVVGQKNDGYTF.

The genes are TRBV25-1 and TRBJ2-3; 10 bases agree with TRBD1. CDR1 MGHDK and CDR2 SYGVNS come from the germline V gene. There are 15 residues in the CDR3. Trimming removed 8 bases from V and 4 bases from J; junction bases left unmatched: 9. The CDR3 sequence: CASSLGQGEADTQYF. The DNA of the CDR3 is TGTGCCAGCTCCCTTGGACAGGGGGAAGCAGATACGCAGTATTTT. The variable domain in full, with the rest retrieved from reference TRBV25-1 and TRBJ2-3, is EADIYQTPRYLVIGTGKKITLECSQTMGHDKMYWYQQDPGMELHLIHYSYGVNSTEKGDLSSESTVSRIRTEHFPLTLESARPSHTSQYLCASSLGQGEADTQYFGPGTRLTVL.

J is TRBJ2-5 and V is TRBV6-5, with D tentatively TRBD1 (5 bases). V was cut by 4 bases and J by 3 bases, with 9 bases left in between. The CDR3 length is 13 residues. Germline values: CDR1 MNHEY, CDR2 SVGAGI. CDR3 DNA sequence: TGTGCCAGCAGTTCCTTCAGGGAAGAGACCCAGTACTTC. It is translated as CASSSFREETQYF.

The CDR3 loop is CASSPLPVHYSKNIQYF. The DNA for the CDR3 is TGTGCCAGCAGCCCCTTACCGGTACACTATTCCAAAAACATTCAGTACTTC. The genes are TRBV7-9 and TRBJ2-4; D not resolved. Germline CDR1 and CDR2: SEHNR and FQNEAQ (reference sequence). This CDR3 contains 17 residues. The V end lost 5 bases, the J end lost 2 bases, and 19 bases lay between the germline ends. The full variable domain, its missing parts supplied by reference TRBV7-9 and TRBJ2-4, is DTGVSQNPRHKITKRGQNVTFRCDPISEHNRLYWYRQTLGQGPEFLTYFQNEAQLEKSRLLSDRFSAERPKGSFSTLEIQRTEQGDSAMYLCASSPLPVHYSKNIQYFGAGTRLSVL.

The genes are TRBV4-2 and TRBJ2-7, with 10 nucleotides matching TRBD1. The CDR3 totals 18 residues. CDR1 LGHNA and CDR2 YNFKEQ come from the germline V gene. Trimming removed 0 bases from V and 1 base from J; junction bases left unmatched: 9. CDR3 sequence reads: CASSQEGDRGQLSYEQYF. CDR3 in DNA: TGTGCCAGCAGCCAAGAAGGGGACAGGGGCCAACTTTCCTACGAGCAGTACTTC.

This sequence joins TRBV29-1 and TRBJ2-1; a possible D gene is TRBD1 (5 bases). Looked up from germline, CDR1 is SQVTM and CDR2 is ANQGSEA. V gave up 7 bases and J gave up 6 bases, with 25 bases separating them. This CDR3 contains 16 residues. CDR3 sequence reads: CSAGHKGMAPLNEQFF. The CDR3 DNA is TGCAGCGCTGGCCACAAGGGGATGGCTCCCCTCAATGAGCAGTTCTTC.

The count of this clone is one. The chain's CDR3 is CAISPGNYGYTF. In DNA form, the CDR3 reads TGTGCCATCAGTCCAGGGAACTATGGCTACACCTTC. The chain uses TRBV10-3 and TRBJ1-2; the D gene is possibly TRBD1 (5 bases). This CDR3 comprises 12 residues. The ends were cut back, 5 bases at V and 2 bases at J, with 6 bases in the middle. The germline V gene has CDR1 ENHRY and CDR2 SYGVKD.

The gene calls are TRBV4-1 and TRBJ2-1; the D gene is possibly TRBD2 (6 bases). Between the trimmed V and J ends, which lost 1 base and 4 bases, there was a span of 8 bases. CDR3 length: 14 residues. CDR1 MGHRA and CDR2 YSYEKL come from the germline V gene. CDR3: CASSQAREYNEQFF. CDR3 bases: TGCGCCAGCAGCCAAGCCCGGGAGTACAATGAGCAGTTCTTC.

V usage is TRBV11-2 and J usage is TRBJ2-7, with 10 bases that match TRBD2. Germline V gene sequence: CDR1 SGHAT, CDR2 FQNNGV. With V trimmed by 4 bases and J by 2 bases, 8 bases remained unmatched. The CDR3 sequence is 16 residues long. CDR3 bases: TGTGCCAGCAGCTGGGGCTTAGCGGGAGGACCCTACGAGCAGTACTTC. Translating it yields CASSWGLAGGPYEQYF.

Here the CDR3 DNA reads TGTGCCAGCAGTCCGGGGACAGGGTCCTCTGGGGCCAACGTCCTGACTTTC. Protein: CASSPGTGSSGANVLTF. The chain links TRBV28 to TRBJ2-6; 9 bases map to TRBD1. The germline V gene has CDR1 MDHEN and CDR2 SYDVKM. The CDR3 runs 17 residues. Trimming removed 5 bases from V and 0 bases from J; junction bases left unmatched: 5.

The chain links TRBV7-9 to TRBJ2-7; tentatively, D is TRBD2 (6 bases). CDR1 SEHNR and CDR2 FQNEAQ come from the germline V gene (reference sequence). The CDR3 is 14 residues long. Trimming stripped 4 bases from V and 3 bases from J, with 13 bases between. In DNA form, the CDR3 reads TGTGCCAGCAGCTCCGGAGTCGGGGGCTACGAGCAGTACTTC. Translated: CASSSGVGGYEQYF. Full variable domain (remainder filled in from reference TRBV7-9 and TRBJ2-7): DTGVSQNPRHKITKRGQNVTFRCDPISEHNRLYWYRQTLGQGPEFLTYFQNEAQLEKSRLLSDRFSAERPKGSFSTLEIQRTEQGDSAMYLCASSSGVGGYEQYFGPGTRLTVT.

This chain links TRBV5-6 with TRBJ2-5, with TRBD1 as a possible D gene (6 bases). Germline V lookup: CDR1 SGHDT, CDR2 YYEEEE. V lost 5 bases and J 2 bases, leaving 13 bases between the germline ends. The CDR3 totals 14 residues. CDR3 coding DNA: TGTGCCAGCAGTTCCACAGGGAGACAAGAGACCCAGTACTTC. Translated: CASSSTGRQETQYF.

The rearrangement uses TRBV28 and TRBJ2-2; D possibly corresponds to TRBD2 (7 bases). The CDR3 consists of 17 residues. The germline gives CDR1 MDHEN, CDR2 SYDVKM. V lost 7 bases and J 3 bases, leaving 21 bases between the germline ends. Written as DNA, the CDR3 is TGTGCCAGCAAACCTACTGCCGGGGGGCTGTACACCGGGGAGCTGTTTTTT. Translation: CASKPTAGGLYTGELFF.